The 8 T cell receptor beta chains listed next were all sequenced from one sample in a study of blood T cell repertoires in COVID-19 (dated by TCRdb to the early 2020s). Libraries were made using the immunoSEQ multiplex PCR assay. Imported from immuneACCESS, the table was reduced by TCRdb to in-frame sequences with V and J called. These copies leave out some clones; in studies compared against another copy, an unresolved V gene accounts for under half, and the cause of the remainder is not known. Present in this sample are about 480,000 clones, around 88% of which were seen just once. The ten largest clones take up roughly 12% of the sample. Input material: peripheral blood. All receptors derive from a woman between 45 and 65 years old with COVID-19, enrolled during active disease.

The chain carries TRBV5-4 and TRBJ1-2; TRBD1 aligns across 9 bases. Germline assignment: CDR1 SGHNT and CDR2 YYREEE (reference sequence). J gave up 4 bases and V 4 bases, and 8 bases lay outside the gene matches. This CDR3 comprises 15 residues. In nucleotides, the CDR3 is TGTGCCAGCAGCGGCGTCCGGACAGGGGTCTATGGCTACACCTTC. Its translation: CASSGVRTGVYGYTF.

The rearrangement uses TRBV10-3 and TRBJ1-1; D might be TRBD1 (6 bases). Trimming stripped 7 bases from V and 8 bases from J, with 17 bases between. The germline gives CDR1 ENHRY, CDR2 SYGVKD. The CDR3 loop spans 13 amino acids. The CDR3 protein is CAINPNRDGEAFF. CDR3 bases: TGTGCCATCAATCCTAACAGGGACGGGGAAGCTTTCTTT.

This sequence joins TRBV19 and TRBJ1-1, with TRBD1 matching over 8 bases. This CDR3 region has 14 residues. V was clipped by 5 bases and J by 4 bases; unmatched bases: 6. Germline V gene data show CDR1 as LNHDA and CDR2 as SQIVND (reference sequence). In DNA form, the CDR3 reads TGTGCCAGTAGTCTCGGGACAGGTGTCACTGAAGCTTTCTTT. Protein sequence: CASSLGTGVTEAFF. Full variable domain (outside the CDR3, taken from reference TRBV19 and TRBJ1-1): DGGITQSPKYLFRKEGQNVTLSCEQNLNHDAMYWYRQDPGQGLRLIYYSQIVNDFQKGDIAEGYSVSREKKESFPLTVTSAQKNPTAFYLCASSLGTGVTEAFFGQGTRLTVV.

This rearrangement joins TRBV6-5 to TRBJ1-2; a possible D gene is TRBD1 (5 bases). Germline loops: CDR1 MNHEY, CDR2 SVGAGI. The CDR3 has 12 amino acids. With 4 bases removed from V and 6 bases from J, the gap between germline ends came to 9 bases. CDR3 loop: CASSFRGHGYTF. CDR3 sequence (DNA): TGTGCCAGCAGTTTTAGGGGTCATGGCTACACCTTC.

In this sample, this clone turned up once. V is TRBV7-3 and J is TRBJ2-4; perhaps TRBD2 as D (5 bases). This CDR3 has 17 residues. Germline-derived CDR1 and CDR2 are SGHTA and FQGTGA. The V gene lost 2 bases and the J gene lost 3 bases, with 17 bases spanning the gap. CDR3 sequence reads: CASSLVGNFDGKNIQYF. The CDR3 DNA follows: TGTGCCAGCAGCTTAGTCGGGAACTTTGATGGCAAAAACATTCAGTACTTC.

This clone occurred once. The chain combines TRBV3-1 (or the pseudogene TRBV3-2) with TRBJ1-5; no clear D gene. CDR1 and CDR2 (germline): LGHDT, YNNKEL (reference sequence). V was pared by 1 base and J by 6 bases, with 10 bases between. The CDR3 is made up of 14 amino acids. CDR3 loop: CASSQGTGGQPQHF. The CDR3 coding sequence is TGTGCCAGCAGCCAAGGGACGGGAGGTCAGCCCCAGCATTTT.

The chain has TRBV19 and TRBJ1-2; 12 bases agree with TRBD1. With V trimmed by 4 bases and J by 2 bases, 2 bases remained unmatched. There are 15 residues in the CDR3. Germline CDR1 is LNHDA and CDR2 is SQIVND (reference sequence). CDR3 DNA: TGTGCCAGTAGTACCGGGACAGGGGGCAACTATGGCTACACCTTC. Its translation: CASSTGTGGNYGYTF.

This chain connects TRBV9 to TRBJ2-2; perhaps TRBD1 as D (6 bases). The germline V and J ends were trimmed by 0 bases and 7 bases, with 13 bases remaining between them. The germline V gene has CDR1 SGDLS and CDR2 YYNGEE. This CDR3 is built from 15 residues. The CDR3 loop reads CASSVGGRDGGELFF. CDR3 DNA: TGTGCCAGCAGCGTAGGGGGGCGCGATGGCGGGGAGCTGTTTTTT.